This TCR beta chain was sequenced in a study of blood T cells in healthy people across ages. This clonotype has just a few counts. CDR3 length: 15 residues. The V and J ends lost 4 bases and 1 base respectively, with 13 bases between them. Germline CDR1 and CDR2: MNHEY and SVGEGT. With a J-beta primer mix and a sample-barcoded 5' primer, a second PCR ran about 6 to 11 cycles. TCRdb reprocessed the 5' RACE reads via MiXCR and lists one record per CDR3 protein. The top ten clones hold approximately 30% of a sample with approximately 790,000 distinct CDR3 sequences, 55% to 65% of them seen once. The sequencing input was blood. V usage is TRBV6-2 or TRBV6-3 and J usage is TRBJ2-5; D remains unclear. The TCR was taken from a man aged 25-45 years in good health. The chain's CDR3 is CASSSETYSQETQYF. CDR3 DNA: TGTGCCAGCAGTTCTGAAACGTACTCCCAAGAGACCCAGTACTTC.